This is a list of T cell receptor beta chains from one sample in a study of early T cells in non-severe SARS-CoV-2 infection. TCRdb re-analysed the 5' RACE reads in MiXCR, keeping a single row per CDR3 protein. The data hold some 89,000 distinct CDR3 sequences, with approximately 10% observed a single time. The sequenced sample was whole blood, obtained at baseline. These receptors originate from an adult who was a healthcare worker with PCR-confirmed SARS-CoV-2 infection or an uninfected control (not recorded which). Both conserved end residues are part of each CDR3. A D gene is named only where the DNA matches it firmly. Part of the rows lack a size; the others show once, few, many or a class for expanded clones.

>many|TRBD2|TRBJ2-1|TRBV20-1|15
CSARDPAGDGNEQFF
TGCAGTGCTAGAGATCCAGCGGGGGACGGGAATGAGCAGTTCTTC
>.|.|TRBJ1-1|TRBV20-1|15
CSAGGQLNELTEAFF
TGCAGTGCGGGAGGACAGCTTAACGAGTTGACTGAAGCTTTCTTT
>.|TRBD2|TRBJ2-3|TRBV29-1|15
CSGWTSGAFTDTQYF
TGCAGCGGCTGGACTAGCGGGGCTTTCACAGATACGCAGTATTTT
>.|TRBD2|TRBJ2-2|TRBV12-3/TRBV12-4|17
CASSPLFQRGNTGELFF
TGTGCCAGCAGTCCCCTCTTCCAGCGGGGGAACACCGGGGAGCTGTTTTTT
>many|.|TRBJ1-2|TRBV5-1|14
CASSLGTGLYGYTF
TGCGCCAGCAGCTTGGGCACAGGGCTCTATGGCTACACCTTC
>few|.|TRBJ1-2|TRBV5-1|13
CASSLGASLGYTF
TGCGCCAGCAGCTTGGGAGCGTCGCTTGGCTACACCTTC
>.|TRBD2|TRBJ2-7|TRBV2|14
CASAALAGDREQYF
TGTGCCAGCGCCGCCCTAGCGGGAGATCGGGAGCAGTACTTC
>many|TRBD2|TRBJ2-1|TRBV20-1|18
CSARDPLGLAGDHNEQFF
TGCAGTGCTAGAGATCCTTTAGGACTAGCGGGGGACCACAATGAGCAGTTCTTC
>many|.|TRBJ2-1|TRBV19|17
CASSPRTEVSSYNEQFF
TGTGCCAGTAGTCCCCGGACAGAAGTCAGCTCCTACAATGAGCAGTTCTTC
>few|.|TRBJ2-7|TRBV6-8|14
CASSRGLRSYEQYF
TGTGCCAGCAGCCGAGGACTCCGCTCCTACGAGCAGTACTTC
>few|.|TRBJ2-2|TRBV29-1|13
CSVEDNIAGELFF
TGCAGCGTTGAAGATAATATCGCCGGGGAGCTGTTTTTT
>few|TRBD2|TRBJ2-3|TRBV6-1|18
CASSEAYTSGGSTDTQYF
TGTGCCAGCAGTGAAGCGTACACTAGCGGGGGATCCACAGATACGCAGTATTTT
>few|.|TRBJ2-7|TRBV6-5|17
CASSYKVLGGASYEQYF
TGTGCCAGCAGTTACAAGGTGCTTGGGGGGGCCTCCTACGAGCAGTACTTC
>.|.|TRBJ2-7|TRBV13|16
CASRPTGAFFANEQYF
TGTGCCAGCAGACCCACCGGGGCCTTCTTCGCGAACGAGCAGTACTTC
>many|.|TRBJ2-1|TRBV6-2/TRBV6-3|12
CASSFDPNEQFF
TGTGCCAGCAGCTTCGACCCTAATGAGCAGTTCTTC
>.|.|TRBJ2-1|TRBV19|15
CASSISRGRHNEQFF
TGTGCCAGTAGTATCTCGAGGGGGAGGCACAATGAGCAGTTCTTC
>.|.|TRBJ1-6|TRBV27|14
CASRVRISGSPLHF
TGTGCCAGCAGGGTGCGTATAAGCGGTTCACCCCTCCACTTT
>.|.|TRBJ1-1|TRBV29-1|11
CSVSSTAEAFF
TGCAGCGTGTCCTCGACAGCTGAAGCTTTCTTT
>.|TRBD1|TRBJ2-3|TRBV29-1|14
CSVGQGDFTDTQYF
TGCAGCGTAGGACAGGGTGATTTCACAGATACGCAGTATTTT
>.|.|TRBJ2-2|TRBV6-5|15
CASRTDGMNTGELFF
TGTGCCAGCAGAACGGACGGTATGAACACCGGGGAGCTGTTTTTT
>.|.|TRBJ2-7|TRBV29-1|11
CSIMTQLGQYF
TGCAGCATAATGACCCAACTCGGGCAGTACTTC
>.|.|TRBJ2-3|TRBV4-2|17
CASSPLGRGDRTDTQYF
TGTGCCAGCAGCCCCTTAGGCAGGGGGGATCGCACAGATACGCAGTATTTT
>few|.|TRBJ2-3|TRBV11-2|14
CASSLGTRGDTQYF
TGTGCCAGCAGCTTAGGCACTAGAGGAGATACGCAGTATTTT
>.|.|TRBJ1-6|TRBV9|15
CASSPGYVYNSPLHF
TGTGCCAGCAGCCCGGGATACGTGTATAATTCACCCCTCCACTTT
>.|TRBD1|TRBJ1-4|TRBV30|14
CAWSKGQLDEKLFF
TGTGCCTGGAGTAAGGGACAGTTAGATGAAAAACTGTTTTTT
>.|.|TRBJ2-2|TRBV12-3/TRBV12-4|15
CASSFWTTDAGELFF
TGTGCCAGCAGTTTCTGGACCACCGACGCCGGGGAGCTGTTTTTT
>many|.|TRBJ2-2|TRBV6-1|14
CASSEVGGTGELFF
TGTGCCAGCAGTGAAGTCGGGGGCACCGGGGAGCTGTTTTTT
>many|.|TRBJ1-2|TRBV29-1|16
CSVDPPGKVVVYGYTF
TGCAGCGTTGATCCCCCAGGGAAGGTGGTCGTCTATGGCTACACCTTC
>many|.|TRBJ2-3|TRBV9|12
CASSASLGTQYF
TGTGCCAGCAGCGCCTCTCTGGGTACGCAGTATTTT
>many|.|TRBJ2-4|TRBV6-6|16
CASSYDRVGGKNIQYF
TGTGCCAGCAGTTACGATCGGGTGGGGGGCAAAAACATTCAGTACTTC
>many|TRBD2|TRBJ2-3|TRBV7-8|22
CASSLKGRGSTSGKDYTDTQYF
TGTGCCAGCAGCTTAAAGGGTCGGGGTTCGACTAGCGGAAAAGATTACACAGATACGCAGTATTTT
>few|.|TRBJ1-5|TRBV4-2|13
CASSQYLPSGQHF
TGTGCCAGCAGCCAATACTTACCCTCGGGCCAGCATTTT
>many|TRBD2|TRBJ2-5|TRBV10-3|16
CAISEPGLAGQETQYF
TGTGCCATCAGTGAACCGGGACTAGCGGGACAAGAGACCCAGTACTTC
>.|.|TRBJ2-1|TRBV29-1|13
CSALNNSYNEQFF
TGCAGCGCCCTTAATAACTCCTACAATGAGCAGTTCTTC
>.|TRBD1|TRBJ1-4|TRBV2|14
CASSEETGGEKLFF
TGTGCCAGCAGTGAAGAGACAGGGGGTGAAAAACTGTTTTTT
>.|TRBD1|TRBJ2-2|TRBV5-1|15
CASSLDRGLTGELFF
TGCGCCAGCAGCTTGGACAGGGGTTTGACCGGGGAGCTGTTTTTT
>.|.|TRBJ2-3|TRBV19|14
CASSVLGYQNTQYF
TGTGCCAGTAGTGTATTGGGCTACCAGAATACGCAGTATTTT
>many|.|TRBJ2-4|TRBV29-1|15
CSVGTSRTAKNIQYF
TGCAGCGTTGGGACCTCTCGGACAGCTAAAAACATTCAGTACTTC
>.|.|TRBJ2-1|TRBV12-3/TRBV12-4|13
CASTFSPYNEQFF
TGTGCCAGCACTTTTTCCCCTTACAATGAGCAGTTCTTC
>many|TRBD2|TRBJ2-1|TRBV18|15
CASSLLAELYNEQFF
TGTGCCAGCTCACTTCTAGCGGAGCTCTACAATGAGCAGTTCTTC
>many|.|TRBJ1-1|TRBV12-3/TRBV12-4|14
CASSPRQGTTEAFF
TGTGCCAGCAGCCCGCGGCAGGGCACCACTGAAGCTTTCTTT
>many|.|TRBJ2-2|TRBV11-2|14
CASSLRGNTGELFF
TGTGCCAGCAGCCTCAGAGGGAACACCGGGGAGCTGTTTTTT
>few|TRBD2|TRBJ2-1|TRBV24-1|17
CATSDYLTSGSPNEQFF
TGTGCCACCAGTGATTACCTAACTAGCGGGAGTCCGAATGAGCAGTTCTTC
>many|TRBD1|TRBJ2-3|TRBV9|16
CASSAGDRGGTDTQYF
TGTGCCAGCAGCGCCGGAGACAGGGGGGGGACAGATACGCAGTATTTT
>.|.|TRBJ2-3|TRBV5-4|14
CASSLAPGTDTQYF
TGTGCCAGCAGCTTGGCCCCGGGCACAGATACGCAGTATTTT
>.|TRBD1|TRBJ2-3|TRBV29-1|14
CSVAPGQTTDTQYF
TGCAGCGTCGCGCCGGGACAGACCACAGATACGCAGTATTTT
>many|.|TRBJ1-1|TRBV6-5|14
CASSYSQGRTEAFF
TGTGCCAGCAGTTACTCCCAGGGCAGGACTGAAGCTTTCTTT
>few|.|TRBJ1-1|TRBV5-1|16
CASSPQSGGGRTEAFF
TGCGCCAGCAGCCCCCAGAGCGGGGGCGGGAGAACTGAAGCTTTCTTT
>few|.|TRBJ2-6|TRBV11-2|14
CASRNYSGANVLTF
TGTGCCAGCAGGAATTACTCTGGGGCCAACGTCCTGACTTTC
>many|TRBD1|TRBJ1-3|TRBV7-2|15
CASSQDRSSGNTIYF
TGTGCCAGCAGTCAGGACAGGAGCTCTGGAAACACCATATATTTT
>many|.|TRBJ2-7|TRBV7-2|11
CASSLVGEQYF
TGTGCCAGCAGCTTGGTGGGCGAGCAGTACTTC
>many|.|TRBJ1-4|TRBV20-1|13
CSAPLAGSEKLLF
TGCAGTGCTCCTCTGGCGGGGTCGGAAAAACTGCTTTTT
>.|.|TRBJ2-1|TRBV7-9|13
CASSQGQLFFQFF
TGTGCCAGCAGCCAAGGACAGTTGTTTTTTCAGTTCTTC
>.|.|TRBJ1-5|TRBV12-5|14
CASGSDSQNQPQHF
TGTGCTAGTGGTTCGGACAGCCAAAATCAGCCCCAGCATTTT
>few|.|TRBJ2-5|TRBV7-7|17
CASSLRPRAVIQETQYF
TGTGCCAGCAGCTTACGTCCGCGGGCGGTGATCCAAGAGACCCAGTACTTC